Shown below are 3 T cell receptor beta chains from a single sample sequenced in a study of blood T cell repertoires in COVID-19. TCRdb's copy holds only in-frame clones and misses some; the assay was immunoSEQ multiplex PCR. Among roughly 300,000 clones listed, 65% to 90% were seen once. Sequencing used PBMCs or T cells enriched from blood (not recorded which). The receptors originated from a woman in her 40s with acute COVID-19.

CDR3 nucleotides: TGTGCCAGCAGTAAGGGACAGATGGAGACCCAGTACTTC. Translation gives CASSKGQMETQYF. V and J are TRBV2 and TRBJ2-5; 7 bases agree with TRBD1. The CDR3 sequence is 13 residues long. Looked up from germline, CDR1 is SNHLY and CDR2 is FYNNEI. V dropped 5 bases and J dropped 5; count of bases not matched to a gene: 5.

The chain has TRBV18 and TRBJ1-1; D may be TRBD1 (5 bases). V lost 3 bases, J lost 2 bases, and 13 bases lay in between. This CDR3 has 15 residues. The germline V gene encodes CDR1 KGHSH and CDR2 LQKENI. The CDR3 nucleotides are TGTGCCAGCTCACCCACCGGGGGTGTCAACACTGAAGCTTTCTTT. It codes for CASSPTGGVNTEAFF.

DNA of the CDR3: TGTGCCAGCAGTTCACAAAGGGGGCGGGAGGAAAGAGAGACCCAGTACTTC. It translates to CASSSQRGREERETQYF. The chain has TRBV27 and TRBJ2-5, with D possibly TRBD2 on 8 matching bases. Germline-derived CDR1 and CDR2 are MNHEY and SMNVEV (reference sequence). V was shortened by 4 bases and J by 4 bases, with 22 bases between the two germline ends. This CDR3 has 17 residues.